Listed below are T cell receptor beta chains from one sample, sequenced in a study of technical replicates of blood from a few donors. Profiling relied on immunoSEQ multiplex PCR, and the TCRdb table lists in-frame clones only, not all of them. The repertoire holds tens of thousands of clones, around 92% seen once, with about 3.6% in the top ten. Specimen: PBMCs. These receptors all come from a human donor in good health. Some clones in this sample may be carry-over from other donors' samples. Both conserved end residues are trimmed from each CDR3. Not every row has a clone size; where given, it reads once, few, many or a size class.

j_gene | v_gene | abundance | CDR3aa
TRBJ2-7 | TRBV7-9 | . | ASSPPTKLWEQY
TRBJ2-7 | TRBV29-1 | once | SVGGSRGAEQY
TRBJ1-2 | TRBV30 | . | ASETSSDYGYT
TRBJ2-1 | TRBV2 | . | ASSDRSGSIDEQF
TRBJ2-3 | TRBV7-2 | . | ASRLTTTRGDTQY
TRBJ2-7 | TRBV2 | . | ASSDQGQGSYEQY
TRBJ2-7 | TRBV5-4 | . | ASSLYGSYEQY
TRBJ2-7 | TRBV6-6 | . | ASSYGTSFYEQY
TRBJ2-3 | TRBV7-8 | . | ASSVGAGDTQY
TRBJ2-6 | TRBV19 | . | ASSIGVATATGANVLT
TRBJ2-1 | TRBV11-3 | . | ASSSETGYNEQF
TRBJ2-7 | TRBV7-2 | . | ASSARQGPYEQY
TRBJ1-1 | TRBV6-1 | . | ASTLDSPRPAF
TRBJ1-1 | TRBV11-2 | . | ASSPDLGAHTEAF
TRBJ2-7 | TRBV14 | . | ASSQEKANRVFSYEQY
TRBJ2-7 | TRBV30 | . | AWSVDLLAGPYEQY
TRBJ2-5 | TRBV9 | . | ASSVVGGEGGETQY
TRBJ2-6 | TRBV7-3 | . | ASSPGQGRSGANVLT
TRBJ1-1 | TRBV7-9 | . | ASSQEGTGHPEAF
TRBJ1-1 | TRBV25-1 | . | ASSDRGLAEAF
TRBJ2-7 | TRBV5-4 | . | ASSSRLAGGIDEQY
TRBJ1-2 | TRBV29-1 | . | SVDWQNGYT
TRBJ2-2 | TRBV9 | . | ASRGGSDTGELF
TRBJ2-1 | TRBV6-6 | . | ASSPLAGRSYNEQF
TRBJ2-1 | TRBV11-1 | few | ASKAGGPYQF
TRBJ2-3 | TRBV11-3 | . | ASSSPGGDTQY
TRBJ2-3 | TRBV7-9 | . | ASLRGQGALDTQY
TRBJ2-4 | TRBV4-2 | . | ASSPEPLASKNIQY
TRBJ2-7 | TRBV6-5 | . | ASSYSITGAYEQY
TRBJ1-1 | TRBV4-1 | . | ASSQVGSNTEAF
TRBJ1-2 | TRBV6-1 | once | ASSEPGQGVAYGYT
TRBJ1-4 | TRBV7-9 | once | ASSRGQGYLF
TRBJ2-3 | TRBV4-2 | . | ASSQRSLADTDTQY
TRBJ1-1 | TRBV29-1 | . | SVALGGYEAF
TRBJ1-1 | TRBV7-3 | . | ASSSMTENTEAF
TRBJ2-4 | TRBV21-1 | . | ASSKCNGVATKNIQY
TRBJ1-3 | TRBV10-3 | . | ATLGGQTSGNTIY
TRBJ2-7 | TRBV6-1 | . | ASLLGEQY
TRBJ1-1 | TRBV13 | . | ASSRDRGMDTEAF
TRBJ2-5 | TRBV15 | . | ATSRIGGSPGTQY
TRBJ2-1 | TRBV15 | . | ATSRDHPVRVSYNEQF
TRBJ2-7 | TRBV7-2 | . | ASSLPGGYEQY
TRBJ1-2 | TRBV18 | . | ASSLDSNYGYT
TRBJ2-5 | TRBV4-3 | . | ASSRNIGQEQETQY
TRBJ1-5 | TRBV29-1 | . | SASDRRGQPQH
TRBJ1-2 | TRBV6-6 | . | ASSYDTKGYGYT
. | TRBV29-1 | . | SVREPPYEQY
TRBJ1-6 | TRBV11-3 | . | ASSSYQGSPLH
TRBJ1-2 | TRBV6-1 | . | ASSSGWGYT
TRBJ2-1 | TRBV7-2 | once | ASSLLLAVSYNEQF